The 8 T cell receptor beta chains listed next were all sequenced from one sample in a study of tumor and adjacent non-tumor tissue in lung cancer. RNA was extracted from bulk tissue without any cell sorting. The library came from three nested PCR rounds adapted from ARM-PCR protocols. MiXCR, applied by TCRdb to the multiplex PCR reads, yields one record per CDR3 protein. The repertoire holds 120,000 or so distinct CDR3 sequences, with about 66% as singletons. The specimen sequenced was lung tumor tissue. These receptors were obtained from a man aged 30 to 45 with non-small cell lung cancer.

Remarks on this clonotype: It may be a read error: a sequence one base away is much more abundant. The chain is built from TRBV6-1 and TRBJ1-6, with D possibly matching TRBD1 (5 bases). The germline gives CDR1 MNHNS, CDR2 SASEGT. Trimming shortened V by 0 bases and J by 6 bases, and 12 bases separated the two germline ends. There are 16 residues in the CDR3. The CDR3 region is CASSEAGHTFNSPLHF. The CDR3 nucleotides read TGTGCCAGCAGTGAAGCAGGACATACGTTTAATTCACCCCTCCACTTT.

About this clonotype: Compared with germline, one end of the junction differs, possibly owing to a read error. This chain links TRBV11-2 with TRBJ1-6, with D possibly matching TRBD1 (5 bases). The germline V gene encodes CDR1 SGHAT and CDR2 FQNNGV. The CDR3 contains 14 residues. In DNA form, the CDR3 reads TGTGTCAACAGCTTAAGCTGGGGCGGATCACCCCTCCGCTTT. This encodes CVNSLSWGGSPLRF.

The table lists this clonotype with many counts. This rearrangement joins TRBV11-2 to TRBJ2-2, with 10 bases aligning to TRBD2. J lost 1 base, V lost 5 bases, and 4 bases had no gene match. This CDR3 is built from 16 residues. Germline values: CDR1 SGHAT, CDR2 FQNNGV. CDR3 residues: CASSPSGRLNTGELFF. The CDR3 DNA reads as TGTGCCAGCAGCCCTAGCGGGAGATTGAACACCGGGGAGCTGTTTTTT. Complete variable domain (other parts from reference TRBV11-2 and TRBJ2-2): EAGVAQSPRYKIIEKRQSVAFWCNPISGHATLYWYQQILGQGPKLLIQFQNNGVVDDSQLPKDRFSAERLKGVDSTLKIQPAKLEDSAVYLCASSPSGRLNTGELFFGEGSRLTVL.

This clonotype has a handful of counts. A single base separates this from a much larger clone, so it may be a read error. This chain joins TRBV6-5 and TRBJ1-1; D is undetermined. Germline CDR1 reads MNHEY; CDR2 reads SVGAGI. The CDR3 sequence is 14 residues long. The V and J ends lost 7 bases and 0 bases respectively, with 12 bases between them. CDR3 protein: CASKKGGLNTEAFF. The CDR3 DNA follows: TGTGCCAGCAAGAAGGGCGGATTGAACACTGAAGCTTTCTTT.

Regarding this clonotype: A read error is possible here, since a much larger clone lies one base away. The V call is TRBV6-2 or TRBV6-3, the J call TRBJ2-3; D gene unclear. The CDR3 is 16 residues long. Germline CDR1 and CDR2: MNHEY and SVGEGT. Trimming left V 7 bases short and J 2 bases short, with 19 bases between. CDR3 coding DNA: TGTGCCAGCAACCCCGGTTCGGTACTCCTCACAGATACGCAGTATTTT. Its protein is CASNPGSVLLTDTQYF.

With respect to this clonotype: Compared with germline, one end of the junction differs, possibly owing to a read error. The gene calls are TRBV11-2 and TRBJ1-5; D is ambiguous. The CDR3 is 14 amino acids. In germline, CDR1 is SGHAT, CDR2 FQNNGV. As DNA, the CDR3 is TGTGTCAGCAGTCTATCTGGGGACAATCAGCCCCAGCATTTT. Residues: CVSSLSGDNQPQHF.

With regard to this clonotype: One end of the junction varies from germline; a read error may be responsible. The V gene is TRBV11-1, the J gene TRBJ2-7; D perhaps matches TRBD2 (6 bases). In germline, CDR1 is SGHAT, CDR2 FQDESV (reference sequence). The CDR3 has 15 amino acids. This CDR3 is CASSLESTRTREQHF. Here the CDR3 DNA reads TGTGCTAGCAGCTTAGAGTCCACCAGGACTCGGGAGCAGCACTTC.

The chain carries TRBV29-1 and TRBJ1-2; TRBD1 matches at 7 bases. V shed 6 bases, J shed 4 bases, and the junction held 8 bases outside the gene matches. The CDR3 is 13 residues long. The germline CDR1 and CDR2 sequences are SQVTM and ANQGSEA. The CDR3 spells CSVDDREGYGYTF. CDR3 DNA sequence: TGCAGCGTCGATGACAGGGAGGGCTATGGCTACACCTTC.